What follows describes a single T cell receptor (beta chain). This CDR3 is 14 amino acids long. Germline CDR1 and CDR2: SGHTA and FQGNSA. Trimming pared 0 bases from V and 2 bases from J, leaving 5 bases between. This entry comes from a study of blood T cells in healthy people across ages. The use of a sample-barcoded 5' primer and a J-beta primer mix characterized a second PCR of roughly 7 to 12 cycles. TCRdb re-called the 5' RACE reads with MiXCR, one entry per CDR3 protein. The sample lists 550,000 to 750,000 distinct CDR3 sequences; over 20% were seen once. Sequencing used blood. This chain uses TRBV7-2 with TRBJ2-1; D possibly corresponds to TRBD2 (5 bases). The TCR comes from a man between 65 and 79 years old in good health. The DNA for the CDR3 is TGTGCCAGCAGCTTAGCGAGGGCCTACAATGAGCAGTTCTTC. Translating it yields CASSLARAYNEQFF.